This T cell receptor (beta chain) was sequenced for a study of OX40 agonist ivuxolimab in advanced cancers. Study-wide background: Hepatocellular carcinoma, melanoma, renal cell or head and neck cancer was diagnosed in the dose-escalation patients. Of the participants, 40% to 50% had some prior anti-PD-1, anti-PD-L1 or anti-CTLA-4 therapy, which was allowed. Study findings and constraints: Antigen specificity of clonally expanded peripheral T cells was not established. In the 0.1-3.0 mg/kg groups, partial responders showed among the lowest expansion.

Profiling relied on immunoSEQ multiplex PCR, and the TCRdb table lists in-frame clones only, not all of them. The sample holds fewer than 55,000 clones; 85% to 90% are singletons and the top ten take 1.8%. V was cut by 11 bases and J by 4 bases, with 18 bases left in between. This CDR3 spans 14 amino acids. Germline CDR1 and CDR2: ENHRY and SYGVKD. As to this clone: Its antigen remains unknown.

This chain joins TRBV10-3 and TRBJ1-5; D unresolved. This receptor was identified in an adult with an advanced solid tumor such as melanoma, head and neck, liver or kidney cancer. Sequences were derived from CD4+ or CD8+ T cells sorted from blood, sampled in a trial of the OX40 agonist ivuxolimab. The CDR3: CAAGPTDPNQPQHF. The CDR3 bases are TGTGCCGCCGGTCCAACAGATCCAAATCAGCCCCAGCATTTT.